A single sample gave rise to the 7 T cell receptor beta chains below, sequenced in a study of T cell repertoires in cytomegalovirus infection. Each CDR3 protein is one row after TCRdb ran MiXCR on the reads. The sample has roughly 280,000 distinct CDR3 sequences, roughly 15% seen once. The sample taken for sequencing was PBMCs. The receptors were gathered from a human donor in good health (CMV status not recorded). Some clones in this sample may be carry-over from other donors' samples.

This sequence joins TRBV19 and TRBJ2-6, with 9 bases fitting TRBD1. V lost 8 bases, J lost 3 bases, and 5 bases stayed unmatched. The CDR3 runs to 15 residues. Germline CDR1 reads LNHDA; CDR2 reads SQIVND (reference sequence). Here the CDR3 reads CASLDRGGGANVLTF. CDR3 nucleotides: TGTGCCAGTCTCGACAGGGGGGGTGGGGCCAACGTCCTGACTTTC.

The rearrangement uses TRBV2 and TRBJ1-1; D is possibly TRBD1 (5 bases). The CDR3 covers 15 residues. Germline lookup yields CDR1 SNHLY and CDR2 FYNNEI. Trimming removed 6 bases at V and 6 bases at J, with 20 bases between. The CDR3 sequence: CASSGSEGYGAEAFF. The DNA of the CDR3 is TGTGCCAGCAGCGGGTCCGAGGGGTATGGGGCTGAAGCTTTCTTT.

This clonotype was counted ten times or more. The rearrangement uses TRBV19 and TRBJ1-3, with 7 positions matching TRBD1. Germline V gives CDR1 LNHDA, CDR2 SQIVND (reference sequence). V trimming: 6 bases; J trimming: 3 bases; junction bases outside the gene matches: 5. This CDR3 has 14 residues. CDR3 nucleotide sequence: TGTGCCAGTAGCGGGACAGATTATGGAAACACCATATATTTT. It is translated as CASSGTDYGNTIYF.

In this sample, this clonotype turned up many times. The V gene is TRBV28, the J gene TRBJ1-1; D might be TRBD1 (5 bases). V dropped 8 bases and J dropped 5 bases, with 18 bases sitting between them. This CDR3 is 14 amino acids long. CDR1 is MDHEN, CDR2 SYDVKM, per germline. CDR3 region: CASALWFAGTEAFF. DNA of the CDR3: TGTGCCAGCGCCCTTTGGTTCGCAGGGACTGAAGCTTTCTTT.

The chain uses TRBV29-1 and TRBJ2-1; no reliable D call. The ends were cut back, 7 bases at V and 5 bases at J, with 9 bases in the middle. The CDR3 runs 11 residues. CDR1 is SQVTM and CDR2 is ANQGSEA in the germline V gene. CDR3 protein: CSALGNNEQFF. Written as DNA, the CDR3 is TGCAGCGCCCTTGGCAACAATGAGCAGTTCTTC.

Ten or more counts support this clonotype. The J gene is TRBJ1-5, the V gene TRBV7-2, with 10 bases lining up with TRBD1. This CDR3 is 18 amino acids long. Germline CDR1 SGHTA, CDR2 FQGNSA. The ends lost 1 base at V and 4 bases at J; junction bases unmatched: 10. The chain's CDR3 is CASSLGGGTGALNQPQHF. DNA of the CDR3: TGTGCCAGCAGCTTAGGTGGGGGGACAGGGGCACTAAATCAGCCCCAGCATTTT. The full variable domain, its missing parts supplied by reference TRBV7-2 and TRBJ1-5, is GAGVSQSPSNKVTEKGKDVELRCDPISGHTALYWYRQSLGQGLEFLIYFQGNSAPDKSGLPSDRFSAERTGGSVSTLTIQRTQQEDSAVYLCASSLGGGTGALNQPQHFGDGTRLSIL.

This clonotype was detected many times. The V and J genes are TRBV7-9 and TRBJ1-6, with TRBD1 matching 9 bases. Trimming removed 5 bases from V and 7 bases from J; junction bases left unmatched: 3. This CDR3 has 14 residues. Per germline, CDR1 SEHNR and CDR2 FQNEAQ (reference sequence). The CDR3 DNA follows: TGTGCCAGCAGCCCGGGACAGGGAAATTCACCCCTCCACTTT. It translates to CASSPGQGNSPLHF.